The sequence of this T cell receptor (beta chain) was determined in a study of cytomegalovirus exposure and HLA in healthy donors. Broader study findings: Using a false discovery rate of 0.05, a later analysis showed that 16,951 TCR beta sequences were associated with HLA alleles. It was shown in a later analysis that HLA-associated TCR beta chains were more clonally expanded than other, equally common chains. An apparent linkage of common viral pathogens to several of the most significant clusters emerged in a later analysis.

Concerning this clone: Its cognate antigen is unknown.

PCR primers comprised 60 Vbeta and 13 Jbeta primers. Generated by immunoSEQ multiplex PCR, the TCRdb table keeps only in-frame clones and is missing some. Here the sample spans fewer than 250,000 clones, roughly 74% being singletons. The CDR3 is made up of 14 amino acids. The germline V and J ends were trimmed by 4 bases and 8 bases, with 14 bases remaining between them. Germline V gene data show CDR1 as LNHDA and CDR2 as SQIVND (reference sequence). The receptor was isolated from a woman aged 30 to 39 in good health and CMV-seropositive. Sequenced input: PBMCs. The chain is built from TRBV19 and TRBJ1-4; tentative D call: TRBD1 (6 bases). DNA for the CDR3: TGTGCCAGTAGTAGCGGCAGGGGCTCAGAAAAACTGTTTTTT. Amino acid sequence: CASSSGRGSEKLFF.